The 19 T cell receptor beta chains below were found in one sample sequenced in a study of blood T cells in healthy people across ages. A second PCR, run for roughly 7 to 11 cycles, used a sample-barcoded 5' primer plus a J-beta primer mix. A single record per CDR3 protein comes from TCRdb applying MiXCR to the 5' RACE reads. The top ten hold around 29% of the sample, which has hundreds of thousands of distinct CDR3 sequences, around 27% seen once. Sequenced: blood. The receptors come from a woman in her sixties or seventies in good health.

This clonotype was recorded a few times. The chain combines TRBV7-8 with TRBJ2-3; D possibly corresponds to TRBD2 (6 bases). CDR3 length: 16 residues. Germline values: CDR1 SGHVS, CDR2 FQNEAQ. V gave up 6 bases and J gave up 0 bases, with 16 bases separating them. The CDR3 DNA follows: TGTGCCAGCAGTCAAAGGGCTAGCGTAAGCACAGATACGCAGTATTTT. It translates to CASSQRASVSTDTQYF.

At least ten counts were recorded for this clonotype. The genes are TRBV7-2 and TRBJ2-5; either TRBD1 or TRBD2 may supply D (7 bases each). CDR1 and CDR2 from the germline V gene are SGHTA and FQGNSA. The CDR3 is made up of 15 amino acids. Trimming took off 6 bases at V and 2 bases at J, with 16 bases between the two ends. CDR3 sequence: CASSSGGTVQETQYF. CDR3 nucleotide sequence: TGTGCCAGCAGTTCCGGGGGGACAGTACAAGAGACCCAGTACTTC. Full variable domain (outside the CDR3, taken from reference TRBV7-2 and TRBJ2-5): GAGVSQSPSNKVTEKGKDVELRCDPISGHTALYWYRQSLGQGLEFLIYFQGNSAPDKSGLPSDRFSAERTGGSVSTLTIQRTQQEDSAVYLCASSSGGTVQETQYFGPGTRLLVL.

V gene TRBV28 combines with J gene TRBJ2-3; 10 bases map to TRBD2. V trimming: 8 bases; J trimming: 0 bases; junction bases outside the gene matches: 14. Germline-derived CDR1 and CDR2 are MDHEN and SYDVKM. CDR3 size: 18 residues. CDR3 amino acids: CASHGGLAGDSSTDTQYF. CDR3 bases: TGTGCCAGCCACGGGGGGCTAGCGGGAGATTCTAGCACAGATACGCAGTATTTT.

This chain connects TRBV29-1 to TRBJ2-7; no definite D call. Germline V gene data show CDR1 as SQVTM and CDR2 as ANQGSEA. The CDR3 runs 14 residues. V lost 6 bases and J lost 2, with 17 bases in between. The CDR3 sequence: CSVVPRLNAYEQYF. The CDR3 DNA is TGCAGCGTGGTCCCCCGACTGAACGCCTACGAGCAGTACTTC.

For this clonotype: No DNA is shown, since the ends of the CDR3 on it are uncertain; the CDR3 is the one TCRdb lists. The chain joins TRBV28 to TRBJ1-2. Germline lookup yields CDR1 MDHEN and CDR2 SYDVKM. The CDR3 has 17 residues if both end residues are counted. The CDR3 region is CASSSSRISGPLSGYTF.

The V and J genes are TRBV12-3 or TRBV12-4 and TRBJ2-5; TRBD2 matches 10 bases. TRBJ2-1 explains the end of the DNA better; the J call may be wrong. There are 14 residues in the CDR3. The CDR3 DNA follows: TGTGCCAGCAGTCCTAGCGGGAGATTCGATGAGCAGTTCTTC. Its protein is CASSPSGRFDEQFF.

This chain joins TRBV28 and TRBJ1-2; D ambiguous. Trimming removed 3 bases from V and 8 bases from J, with 10 bases in between. The CDR3 extends over 12 amino acids. Germline lookup yields CDR1 MDHEN and CDR2 SYDVKM. CDR3 in DNA: TGTGCCAGCAGTTTGTCGGGGAAAGGCTACACCTTC. The encoded protein is CASSLSGKGYTF.

The chain is built from TRBV7-2 and TRBJ2-7, with TRBD1 matching 9 bases. Germline V gene lookup returns CDR1 SGHTA and CDR2 FQGNSA. The CDR3 runs to 16 residues. V gave up 0 bases and J gave up 6 bases; unmatched junction bases: 9. In nucleotides, the CDR3 is TGTGCCAGCAGCTTAGCCGGGACAGGGAAACCCCTCGAGCAGTACTTC. Amino acids: CASSLAGTGKPLEQYF.

The chain carries TRBV3-1 and TRBJ1-1; 7 bases are a match to TRBD1. With V trimmed by 3 bases and J by 0 bases, 7 bases remained unmatched. The CDR3 is 16 residues long. Germline V gene data show CDR1 as LGHDT and CDR2 as YNNKEL (reference sequence). The CDR3 region has the DNA TGTGCCAGCAGCCATGGCAGGGGGGTTATGAACACTGAAGCTTTCTTT. The encoded protein is CASSHGRGVMNTEAFF. The full variable domain, with the rest looked up from reference TRBV3-1 and TRBJ1-1, is DTAVSQTPKYLVTQMGNDKSIKCEQNLGHDTMYWYKQDSKKFLKIMFSYNNKELIINETVPNRFSPKSPDKAHLNLHINSLELGDSAVYFCASSHGRGVMNTEAFFGQGTRLTVV.

The V call is TRBV29-1, the J call TRBJ2-5; D is possibly TRBD1 (5 bases). CDR3 size: 13 residues. V lost 6 bases and J lost 3, with 14 bases in between. Germline V lookup: CDR1 SQVTM, CDR2 ANQGSEA. The CDR3 spells CSVQGNRKETQYF. The CDR3 nucleotides read TGCAGCGTGCAGGGTAATCGCAAAGAGACCCAGTACTTC.

This clonotype was seen a handful of times. The CDR3: CSVEDGYGEAKNIQYF. The CDR3, as DNA: TGCAGCGTTGAAGACGGGTACGGGGAAGCCAAAAACATTCAGTACTTC. The J gene is TRBJ2-4, the V gene TRBV29-1; D might be TRBD2 (5 bases). The germline CDR1 and CDR2 sequences are SQVTM and ANQGSEA. V was shortened by 0 bases and J by 0 bases, with 12 bases between the two germline ends. This CDR3 has 16 residues.

This clonotype was seen ten or more times. The chain has TRBV3-1 and TRBJ2-1; 10 bases fit TRBD1. V shed 5 bases and J 4 bases; nucleotides not matched to a gene: 2. Germline V gene lookup returns CDR1 LGHDT and CDR2 YNNKEL (reference sequence). The CDR3 spans 14 residues. CDR3 sequence: CASSDRGPYNEQFF. The DNA of the CDR3 is TGTGCCAGCAGCGACAGGGGGCCTTACAATGAGCAGTTCTTC.

This clonotype was counted between two and nine times. The V and J genes are TRBV5-1 and TRBJ1-6, with D maybe TRBD1 (5 bases). The CDR3 extends over 18 amino acids. Per germline, CDR1 SGHRS and CDR2 YFSETQ. V was clipped by 0 bases and J by 2 bases, with 15 bases between them. The CDR3 DNA reads as TGCGCCAGCAGCTTGGATGAGGGGAGGACCACCTATAATTCACCCCTCCACTTT. Residues: CASSLDEGRTTYNSPLHF.

The sample holds many counts of this clonotype. The CDR3 loop reads CASSFDWEQFF. In DNA, the CDR3 is TGTGCCAGCAGTTTCGACTGGGAGCAGTTCTTC. This rearrangement joins TRBV28 to TRBJ2-1; D is undetermined. Germline CDR1 MDHEN, CDR2 SYDVKM. This CDR3 contains 11 residues. V was cut by 3 bases and J by 10 bases, with 7 bases left in between.

The V gene is TRBV5-1, the J gene TRBJ1-4; TRBD1 might be the D (5 bases). The V gene lost 2 bases and the J gene lost 6 bases, with 14 bases spanning the gap. The CDR3 runs to 15 residues. CDR1 is SGHRS, CDR2 YFSETQ, per germline. This CDR3 reads CASSFATGGDEKLFF. The CDR3 DNA sequence: TGCGCCAGCAGCTTTGCAACAGGAGGGGATGAAAAACTGTTTTTT.

The chain recombines TRBV28 with TRBJ2-7; no clear D. This CDR3 is 13 amino acids long. V dropped 5 bases and J dropped 2 bases, with 10 bases sitting between them. Germline V CDR1 and CDR2: MDHEN, SYDVKM. The CDR3 loop reads CASSIPGTYEQYF. CDR3 DNA sequence: TGTGCCAGCAGTATCCCCGGCACCTACGAGCAGTACTTC.

CDR3 bases: TGCGCCAGCAGCTTGGCCTACCCGGGAGCTAACTATGGCTACACCTTC. It codes for CASSLAYPGANYGYTF. The chain combines TRBV5-1 with TRBJ1-2; D not certain. The CDR3 has 16 amino acids. Germline CDR1 and CDR2: SGHRS and YFSETQ. V was trimmed by 0 bases and J by 0 bases, leaving 12 bases between them.

This clonotype was recorded a few times. The rearrangement uses TRBV7-2 and TRBJ2-5; D is unresolved. CDR1 and CDR2 (germline): SGHTA, FQGNSA. V was clipped by 3 bases and J by 5 bases, with 7 bases between them. CDR3 length equals 12 residues. CDR3 nucleotides: TGTGCCAGCAGCTTCCCGAGTGAGACCCAGTACTTC. Its protein is CASSFPSETQYF.

This clonotype was picked up a small number of times. The gene calls are TRBV5-1 and TRBJ1-2; 8 bases are shared with TRBD1. The CDR3 spans 15 residues. J lost 0 bases, V lost 4 bases, and 5 bases had no gene match. CDR1 and CDR2 from the germline V gene are SGHRS and YFSETQ. The CDR3 is CASSAGQGANYGYTF. The CDR3, as DNA: TGCGCCAGCAGCGCCGGACAGGGCGCTAACTATGGCTACACCTTC.